The 30 T cell receptor beta chains below all came from one sample that was sequenced in a study of T cell responses to AZD1222 COVID-19 vaccine. TCRdb's table, derived via immunoSEQ multiplex PCR, lists solely in-frame clones and lacks some. The sample includes about 110,000 clones, about 90% of them seen just once. The source material was peripheral blood, sampled 28 days after the second AZD1222 dose. The receptors were sampled from an adult who received the AZD1222 COVID-19 vaccine.

This rearrangement joins TRBV6-1 to TRBJ1-5, with D unresolved. The CDR3 is 14 amino acids. Germline V gene data show CDR1 as MNHNS and CDR2 as SASEGT. Trimming pared 5 bases from V and 3 bases from J, leaving 11 bases between. CDR3 loop: CASSYRLLNQPQHF. The CDR3 bases are TGTGCCAGCAGTTATCGCCTCCTCAATCAGCCCCAGCATTTT.

The chain carries TRBV20-1 and TRBJ2-7; 9 nucleotides align to TRBD1. With 3 bases clipped from V and 2 bases from J, the junction kept 5 bases outside the gene matches. The CDR3 sequence is 14 residues long. Germline V gene sequence: CDR1 DFQATT, CDR2 SNEGSKA (reference sequence). The CDR3 reads CSASTGGLTYEQYF. The CDR3 nucleotides are TGCAGTGCTAGTACAGGGGGCCTAACCTACGAGCAGTACTTC.

The chain is built from TRBV18 and TRBJ2-5; the D gene is possibly TRBD1 (5 bases). Germline lookup yields CDR1 KGHSH and CDR2 LQKENI. This CDR3 has 12 amino acids. The V gene lost 2 bases and the J gene lost 5 bases, with 6 bases spanning the gap. DNA for the CDR3: TGTGCCAGCTCACCAGGGGCCGAGACCCAGTACTTC. Translating it yields CASSPGAETQYF.

The V gene is TRBV3-1 (or the pseudogene TRBV3-2), the J gene TRBJ2-1, with 7 positions matching TRBD2. CDR3 length: 22 residues. After removal of 7 bases from V and 2 bases from J, the junction contained 29 bases not matched to a gene. Looked up from germline, CDR1 is LGHDT and CDR2 is YNNKEL (reference sequence). CDR3 amino acids: CASTPFIPWPAGTTKAYNEQFF. The CDR3 nucleotides read TGTGCCAGCACCCCATTTATCCCTTGGCCAGCCGGGACTACCAAAGCCTACAATGAGCAGTTCTTC.

The chain uses TRBV6-5 and TRBJ2-2; D might be TRBD1 (5 bases). Trimming took off 2 bases at V and 0 bases at J, with 10 bases between the two ends. The germline V gene has CDR1 MNHEY and CDR2 SVGAGI. CDR3 size: 16 residues. The CDR3 nucleotides are TGTGCCAGCAGTTACCCGACAGCCGCGAACACCGGGGAGCTGTTTTTT. This gives the protein CASSYPTAANTGELFF.

The chain joins TRBV5-4 to TRBJ1-1; the match to TRBD1 covers 7 bases. The CDR3 extends over 14 amino acids. The J segment lost 5 bases and the V segment lost 0 bases, leaving 4 bases of the junction unmatched. Germline V gene sequence: CDR1 SGHNT, CDR2 YYREEE (reference sequence). The CDR3: CASSLEGGGTEAFF. The CDR3 nucleotides read TGTGCCAGCAGCTTGGAAGGGGGCGGGACTGAAGCTTTCTTT.

V gene TRBV7-3 combines with J gene TRBJ1-1; D is unclear. Per the germline V gene, CDR1 is SGHTA and CDR2 is FQGTGA. The CDR3 covers 12 residues. V dropped 4 bases and J dropped 7 bases, with 10 bases sitting between them. This chain's CDR3 is CASSSPSGEAFF. In DNA, the CDR3 is TGTGCCAGCAGCTCCCCAAGCGGTGAAGCTTTCTTT.

This rearrangement joins TRBV7-2 to TRBJ1-2, with 10 bases identical to TRBD1. This CDR3 is built from 16 residues. The germline V gene encodes CDR1 SGHTA and CDR2 FQGNSA. Trimming cost V 1 base and J 4 bases; bases outside gene matches: 6. The CDR3 loop is CASSLGGTGVSYGYTF. The CDR3 DNA follows: TGTGCCAGCAGCTTAGGGGGGACAGGGGTGAGCTATGGCTACACCTTC. Drawing the rest from reference TRBV7-2 and TRBJ1-2, the complete variable domain is GAGVSQSPSNKVTEKGKDVELRCDPISGHTALYWYRQSLGQGLEFLIYFQGNSAPDKSGLPSDRFSAERTGGSVSTLTIQRTQQEDSAVYLCASSLGGTGVSYGYTFGSGTRLTVV.

The chain couples TRBV9 to TRBJ2-3; 13 positions agree with TRBD2. The CDR3 extends over 15 amino acids. Germline V gene lookup returns CDR1 SGDLS and CDR2 YYNGEE. V gave up 0 bases and J gave up 6 bases; unmatched junction bases: 1. CDR3 DNA sequence: TGTGCCAGCAGCGTAGGGACTAGCGGGGGTGATACGCAGTATTTT. This gives the protein CASSVGTSGGDTQYF. Full variable domain (rest looked up from reference TRBV9 and TRBJ2-3): DSGVTQTPKHLITATGQRVTLRCSPRSGDLSVYWYQQSLDQGLQFLIQYYNGEERAKGNILERFSAQQFPDLHSELNLSSLELGDSALYFCASSVGTSGGDTQYFGPGTRLTVL.

The chain carries TRBV2 and TRBJ2-7; D call uncertain. The CDR3 has 15 amino acids. Germline V CDR1 and CDR2: SNHLY, FYNNEI. V was trimmed by 1 base and J by 5 bases, leaving 15 bases between them. The CDR3: CASSEVILFGDEQYF. CDR3 DNA sequence: TGTGCCAGCAGTGAAGTAATACTATTCGGAGACGAGCAGTACTTC.

J is TRBJ2-3 and V is TRBV18, with TRBD2 matching over 8 bases. V lost 2 bases, J lost 3 bases, and 7 bases stayed unmatched. The CDR3 is 16 amino acids. The germline gives CDR1 KGHSH, CDR2 LQKENI. The CDR3 here is CASSPAPGGRTDTQYF. In DNA, the CDR3 is TGTGCCAGCTCACCAGCGCCGGGGGGGCGGACAGATACGCAGTATTTT.

This clone appeared a few times. V and J are TRBV6-4 and TRBJ1-6, with 7 bases identical to TRBD1. With V trimmed by 2 bases and J by 14 bases, 3 bases remained unmatched. CDR1 and CDR2 from the germline V gene are MRHNA and SNTAGT. This CDR3 is built from 12 residues. The CDR3 nucleotides are TGTGCCAGCAGTGACCTGACAGGGTCCCTCCACTTT. The encoded protein is CASSDLTGSLHF.

Remarks on this clone: No DNA is shown, since the ends of the CDR3 on it are uncertain; the CDR3 is the one TCRdb lists. The V call is TRBV5-5, the J call TRBJ1-2; no check of the table's D call, TRBD1, against the DNA was made. Looked up from germline, CDR1 is SGHKS and CDR2 is YYEKEE (reference sequence). The CDR3 has 15 residues if both end residues are counted. CDR3 in amino acids: CASSLEWGQGAGDTF.

The chain couples TRBV3-1 (or the pseudogene TRBV3-2) to TRBJ2-5; no reliable D call. In germline, CDR1 is LGHDT, CDR2 YNNKEL (reference sequence). Trimming took off 4 bases at V and 5 bases at J, with 11 bases between the two ends. This CDR3 comprises 13 residues. The CDR3 DNA reads as TGTGCCAGCAGCCTCCTACCTTGGGAGACCCAGTACTTC. Its translation: CASSLLPWETQYF.

The V and J genes are TRBV5-1 and TRBJ2-5; D remains unclear. Germline V gene data show CDR1 as SGHRS and CDR2 as YFSETQ. CDR3 length: 13 amino acids. V was cut by 3 bases and J by 5 bases, with 11 bases left in between. The CDR3 loop is CASSYEGRETQYF. CDR3 DNA sequence: TGCGCCAGCAGCTACGAAGGCCGGGAGACCCAGTACTTC.

The CDR3 DNA sequence: TGTGCCAGCAGCCCCATGGGAGGGAACACTGAAGCTTTCTTT. This codes for CASSPMGGNTEAFF. The rearrangement uses TRBV9 and TRBJ1-1; D is uncertain. The V gene lost 4 bases and the J gene lost 1 base, with 11 bases spanning the gap. Germline loops: CDR1 SGDLS, CDR2 YYNGEE. This CDR3 has 14 amino acids.

The gene calls are TRBV7-3 and TRBJ1-3; TRBD1 aligns across 8 bases. Trimming at V came to 0 bases and at J to 3 bases, leaving 1 base not matched to a gene. The CDR3 spans 15 residues. CDR1 is SGHTA and CDR2 is FQGTGA in the germline V gene. The CDR3 loop reads CASSLTGTGGNTIYF. The CDR3 DNA sequence: TGTGCCAGCAGCTTAACAGGGACAGGTGGAAACACCATATATTTT.

By sample fraction, this clone is medium-sized (0.01 to 0.1%). Other DNA sequences in the same sample also yield this CDR3. The chain combines TRBV25-1 with TRBJ2-7; D gene ambiguous. The germline V gene has CDR1 MGHDK and CDR2 SYGVNS. Trimming took 2 bases from V and 2 from J, leaving 1 base between them. The length of the CDR3 is 11 residues. The CDR3 protein is CASSEAYEQYF. Here the CDR3 DNA reads TGTGCCAGCAGTGAAGCCTACGAGCAGTACTTC.

This chain joins TRBV25-1 and TRBJ2-7; 12 positions agree with TRBD2. Per germline, CDR1 MGHDK and CDR2 SYGVNS. This CDR3 is built from 14 residues. After removal of 6 bases from V and 5 bases from J, the junction contained 5 bases not matched to a gene. The CDR3 bases are TGTGCCAGCAGGACTAGCGGGAGTAGACACGAGCAGTACTTC. It codes for CASRTSGSRHEQYF.

The genes are TRBV7-9 and TRBJ2-1; D remains unclear. Germline V gives CDR1 SEHNR, CDR2 FQNEAQ (reference sequence). The CDR3 loop spans 12 amino acids. Trimming left V 2 bases short and J 8 bases short, with 7 bases between. CDR3 residues: CASSLSAYEQFF. The DNA for the CDR3 is TGTGCCAGCAGCTTATCGGCCTATGAGCAGTTCTTC.

The CDR3 DNA reads as TGTGCCAGCTCACCGGGGACGGCTGGAAACACCATATATTTT. Translating gives CASSPGTAGNTIYF. The J gene is TRBJ1-3, the V gene TRBV18; D is possibly TRBD1 (5 bases). CDR3 length: 14 amino acids. CDR1 KGHSH and CDR2 LQKENI come from the germline V gene. Trimming stripped 3 bases from V and 2 bases from J, with 8 bases between.

The gene calls are TRBV19 and TRBJ2-1; 8 positions agree with TRBD2. Losses at the gene ends were 7 bases for V and 7 bases for J; bases not matched to a gene: 9. The germline V gene encodes CDR1 LNHDA and CDR2 SQIVND (reference sequence). This CDR3 comprises 14 residues. The CDR3 sequence is CASTRGGPGNEQFF. CDR3 DNA: TGTGCCAGTACTCGGGGGGGCCCAGGGAATGAGCAGTTCTTC.

The chain joins TRBV5-8 to TRBJ2-1; D remains unclear. Trimming took off 2 bases at V and 4 bases at J, with 7 bases between the two ends. The CDR3 runs 13 residues. Germline values: CDR1 SGHTS, CDR2 YDEGEE. The CDR3 protein is CASSFEPYNEQFF. The CDR3 region has the DNA TGTGCCAGCAGCTTTGAGCCTTACAATGAGCAGTTCTTC.

Only a few counts were recorded for this clone. The rearrangement links TRBV5-6 to TRBJ2-5; 8 bases match TRBD1. Trimming removed 5 bases from V and 4 bases from J; junction bases left unmatched: 4. This CDR3 is built from 13 residues. Germline CDR1 SGHDT, CDR2 YYEEEE. In DNA, the CDR3 is TGTGCCAGCAGACGACAGGGGCGAGAGACCCAGTACTTC. Protein: CASRRQGRETQYF.

This clone is a singleton in its sample. This rearrangement joins TRBV5-1 to TRBJ2-1; TRBD2 agrees at 8 bases. The CDR3 length is 15 residues. In germline, CDR1 is SGHRS, CDR2 YFSETQ. V lost 0 bases and J lost 4; bases outside the gene matches: 3. The CDR3 region is CASSLGGRLYNEQFF. The CDR3 DNA follows: TGCGCCAGCAGCTTGGGCGGGAGGTTATACAATGAGCAGTTCTTC.

This clone was detected a few times. The rearrangement joins TRBV18 to TRBJ1-3; no definite D call. The V and J ends lost 4 bases and 7 bases respectively, with 17 bases between them. Germline V gene data show CDR1 as KGHSH and CDR2 as LQKENI. The CDR3 has 15 amino acids. The CDR3 reads CASSLNREAWNTIYF. DNA for the CDR3: TGTGCCAGCTCACTAAACCGGGAAGCATGGAACACCATATATTTT.

The chain is built from TRBV19 and TRBJ1-1; TRBD1 agrees at 9 bases. This CDR3 spans 15 amino acids. CDR1 is LNHDA and CDR2 is SQIVND in the germline V gene (reference sequence). Unmatched junction bases numbered 9, after V lost 7 bases and J lost 3 bases. CDR3 in amino acids: CASKTRDRAYTEAFF. CDR3 sequence (DNA): TGTGCCAGTAAGACCCGGGACAGGGCCTACACTGAAGCTTTCTTT.

The chain uses TRBV7-6 and TRBJ1-1; perhaps TRBD1 as D (5 bases). This CDR3 has 15 residues. V was shortened by 5 bases and J by 4 bases, with 17 bases between the two germline ends. Per germline, CDR1 SGHVS and CDR2 FNYEAQ. DNA for the CDR3: TGTGCCAGCAGCCACCCCGGGGGAGTGGTCACTGAAGCTTTCTTT. Its protein product is CASSHPGGVVTEAFF.

The chain combines TRBV7-6 with TRBJ2-1, with D possibly being TRBD1 or TRBD2 (6 bases each). Germline V gene lookup returns CDR1 SGHVS and CDR2 FNYEAQ. V gave up 5 bases and J gave up 5 bases, with 22 bases separating them. The CDR3 is made up of 17 amino acids. CDR3 residues: CASSLRGAGPSHNEQFF. CDR3 nucleotides: TGTGCCAGCAGCCTAAGGGGGGCAGGGCCCTCTCACAATGAGCAGTTCTTC.

On this clone: Additional DNA sequences in this sample encode the identical CDR3. This chain joins TRBV6-6 and TRBJ1-5, with 7 bases matching TRBD1. Germline CDR1 is MNHNY and CDR2 is SVGAGI (reference sequence). The CDR3 extends over 15 amino acids. With V trimmed by 2 bases and J by 4 bases, 5 bases remained unmatched. The CDR3 region is CASSYNRGDNQPQHF. The CDR3 DNA is TGTGCCAGCAGTTACAACAGGGGAGATAATCAGCCCCAGCATTTT.